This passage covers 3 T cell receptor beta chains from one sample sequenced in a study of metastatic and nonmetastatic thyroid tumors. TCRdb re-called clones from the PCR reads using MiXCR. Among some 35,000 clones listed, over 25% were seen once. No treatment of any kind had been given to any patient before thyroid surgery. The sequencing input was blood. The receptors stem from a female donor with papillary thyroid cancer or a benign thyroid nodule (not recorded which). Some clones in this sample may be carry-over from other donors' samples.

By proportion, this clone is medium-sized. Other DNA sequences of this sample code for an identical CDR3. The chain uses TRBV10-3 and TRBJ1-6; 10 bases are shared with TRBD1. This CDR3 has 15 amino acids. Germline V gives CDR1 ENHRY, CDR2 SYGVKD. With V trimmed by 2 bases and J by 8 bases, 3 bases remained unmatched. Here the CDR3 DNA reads TGTGCCATCAGTGAGGGGACAGGGGCTGATTCACCCCTCCACTTT. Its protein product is CAISEGTGADSPLHF.

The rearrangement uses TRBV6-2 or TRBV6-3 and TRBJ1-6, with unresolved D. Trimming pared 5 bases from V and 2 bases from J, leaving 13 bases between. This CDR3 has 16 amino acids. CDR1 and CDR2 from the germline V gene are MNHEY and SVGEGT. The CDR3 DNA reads TGTGCCAGCAGTAGCCGTCCCGGCGCCTATAATTCACCCCTCCACTTT. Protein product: CASSSRPGAYNSPLHF.

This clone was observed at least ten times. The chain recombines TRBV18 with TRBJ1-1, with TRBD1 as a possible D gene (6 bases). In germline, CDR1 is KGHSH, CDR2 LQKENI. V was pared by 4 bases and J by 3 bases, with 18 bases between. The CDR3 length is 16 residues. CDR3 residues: CASSLLQGEVYTEAFF. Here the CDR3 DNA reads TGTGCCAGCTCACTATTACAGGGCGAGGTTTACACTGAAGCTTTCTTT.